This paragraph covers one TCR beta chain sequence. Its antigen is still unknown. V was trimmed by 1 base and J by 3 bases, leaving 10 bases between them. Looked up from germline, CDR1 is DFQATT and CDR2 is SNEGSKA (reference sequence). The CDR3 spans 13 residues. TCRdb re-analysed the 5' RACE reads in MiXCR, keeping a single row per CDR3 protein. The sample includes about 58,000 distinct CDR3 sequences, more than 5.5% seen only once; the top ten take around 44%. The data belong to a study of T cells after yellow fever vaccination. Whole-study results and caveats: FACS-sorted repertoires could contain abundant clonotypes contaminating from the bulk population.

This TCR was sampled from a young man who received the YFV17D yellow fever vaccine. The gene calls are TRBV20-1 and TRBJ2-7, with unresolved D. Sequencing was performed on CD8+ T cells sorted from PBMCs, taken on the day of the first yellow fever vaccination. In nucleotides, the CDR3 is TGCAGTGCTAGAGTGGTAACGAACTACGAGCAGTACTTC. Translation gives CSARVVTNYEQYF.